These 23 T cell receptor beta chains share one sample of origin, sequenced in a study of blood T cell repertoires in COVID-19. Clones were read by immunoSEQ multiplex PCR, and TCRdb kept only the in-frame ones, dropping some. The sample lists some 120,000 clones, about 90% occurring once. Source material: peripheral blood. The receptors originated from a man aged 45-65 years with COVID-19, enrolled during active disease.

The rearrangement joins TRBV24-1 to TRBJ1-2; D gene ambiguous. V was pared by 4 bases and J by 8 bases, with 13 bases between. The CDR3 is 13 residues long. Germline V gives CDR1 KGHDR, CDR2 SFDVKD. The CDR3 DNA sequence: TGTGCCACCAGTGACCGGGGTGGTCAGGGCTACACCTTC. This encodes CATSDRGGQGYTF.

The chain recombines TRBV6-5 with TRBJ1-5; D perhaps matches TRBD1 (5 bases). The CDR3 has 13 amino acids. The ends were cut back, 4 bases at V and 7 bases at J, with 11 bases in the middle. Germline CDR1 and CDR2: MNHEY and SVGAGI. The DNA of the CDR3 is TGTGCCAGCAGTTCCCCCGGGGGGCAGCCCCAGCATTTT. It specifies CASSSPGGQPQHF.

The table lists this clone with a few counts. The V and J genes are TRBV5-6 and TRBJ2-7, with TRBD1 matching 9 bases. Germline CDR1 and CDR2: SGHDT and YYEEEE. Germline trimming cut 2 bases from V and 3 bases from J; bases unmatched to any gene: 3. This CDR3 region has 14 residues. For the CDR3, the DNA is TGTGCCAGCAGCTTACCGGGACAGGGCTACGAGCAGTACTTC. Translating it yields CASSLPGQGYEQYF.

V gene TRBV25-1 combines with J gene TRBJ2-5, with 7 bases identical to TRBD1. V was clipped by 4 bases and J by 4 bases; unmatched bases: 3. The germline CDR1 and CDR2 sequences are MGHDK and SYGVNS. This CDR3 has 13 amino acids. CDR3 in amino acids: CASSVAGGETQYF. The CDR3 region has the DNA TGTGCCAGCAGTGTGGCAGGGGGAGAGACCCAGTACTTC.

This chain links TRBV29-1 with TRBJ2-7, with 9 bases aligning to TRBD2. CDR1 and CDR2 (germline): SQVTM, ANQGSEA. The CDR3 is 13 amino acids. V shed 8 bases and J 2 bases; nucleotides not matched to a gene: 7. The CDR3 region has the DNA TGCAGCACCAGCGGGAGGAACGCCTACGAGCAGTACTTC. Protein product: CSTSGRNAYEQYF.

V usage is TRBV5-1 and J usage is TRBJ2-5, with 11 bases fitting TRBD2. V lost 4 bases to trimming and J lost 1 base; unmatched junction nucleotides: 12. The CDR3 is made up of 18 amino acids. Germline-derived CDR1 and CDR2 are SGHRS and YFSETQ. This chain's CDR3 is CASSQDRVLAGGQETQYF. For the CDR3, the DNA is TGCGCCAGCAGCCAGGACAGGGTGCTAGCGGGAGGCCAAGAGACCCAGTACTTC.

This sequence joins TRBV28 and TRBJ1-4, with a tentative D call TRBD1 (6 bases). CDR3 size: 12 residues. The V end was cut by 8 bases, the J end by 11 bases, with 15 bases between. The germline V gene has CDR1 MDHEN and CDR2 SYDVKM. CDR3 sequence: CASSPDSVKLFF. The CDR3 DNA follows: TGTGCCAGCTCCCCGGACAGTGTGAAACTGTTTTTT.

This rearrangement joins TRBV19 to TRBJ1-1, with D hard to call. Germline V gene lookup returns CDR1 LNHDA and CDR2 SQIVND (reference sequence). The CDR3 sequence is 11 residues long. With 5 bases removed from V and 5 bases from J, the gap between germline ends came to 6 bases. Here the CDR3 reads CASSQNTEAFF. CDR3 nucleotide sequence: TGTGCCAGTAGTCAAAATACTGAAGCTTTCTTT.

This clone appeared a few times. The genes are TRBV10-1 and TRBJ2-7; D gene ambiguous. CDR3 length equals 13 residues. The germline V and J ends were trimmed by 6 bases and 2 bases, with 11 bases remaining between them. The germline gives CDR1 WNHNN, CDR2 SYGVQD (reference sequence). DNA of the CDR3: TGCGCCAGCAGACAGTTTCCGACCTACGAGCAGTACTTC. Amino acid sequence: CASRQFPTYEQYF.

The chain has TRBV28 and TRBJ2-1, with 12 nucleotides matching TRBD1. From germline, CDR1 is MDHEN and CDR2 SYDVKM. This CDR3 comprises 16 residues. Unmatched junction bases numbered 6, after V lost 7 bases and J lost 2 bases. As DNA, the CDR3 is TGTGCCAGCACTAGGGGACAGGGGGCTGCCTACAATGAGCAGTTCTTC. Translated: CASTRGQGAAYNEQFF. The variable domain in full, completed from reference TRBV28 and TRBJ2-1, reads DVKVTQSSRYLVKRTGEKVFLECVQDMDHENMFWYRQDPGLGLRLIYFSYDVKMKEKGDIPEGYSVSREKKERFSLILESASTNQTSMYLCASTRGQGAAYNEQFFGPGTRLTVL.

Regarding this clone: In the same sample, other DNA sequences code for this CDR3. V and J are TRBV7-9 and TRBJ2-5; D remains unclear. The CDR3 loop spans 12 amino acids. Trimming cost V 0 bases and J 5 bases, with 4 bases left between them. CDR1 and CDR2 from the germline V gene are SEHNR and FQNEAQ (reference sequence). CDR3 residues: CASSLARETQYF. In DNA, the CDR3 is TGTGCCAGCAGCTTAGCCAGGGAGACCCAGTACTTC.

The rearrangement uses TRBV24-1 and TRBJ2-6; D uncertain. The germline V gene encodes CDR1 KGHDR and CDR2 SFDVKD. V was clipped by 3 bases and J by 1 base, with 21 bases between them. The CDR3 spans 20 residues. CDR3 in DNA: TGTGCCACCAGTGATCAAGTGGTCATCAGGAAAGAATCTGGGGCCAACGTCCTGACTTTC. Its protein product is CATSDQVVIRKESGANVLTF.

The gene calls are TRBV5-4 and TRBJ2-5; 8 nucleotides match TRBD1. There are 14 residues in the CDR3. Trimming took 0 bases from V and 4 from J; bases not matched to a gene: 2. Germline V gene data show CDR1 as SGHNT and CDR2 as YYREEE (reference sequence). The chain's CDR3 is CASSLGGQGETQYF. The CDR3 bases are TGTGCCAGCAGCTTGGGAGGACAGGGAGAGACCCAGTACTTC.

The CDR3 region has the DNA TGTGCCAGCAGCTTAGATCACAGGTTGAACACTGAAGCTTTCTTT. Translating it yields CASSLDHRLNTEAFF. V usage is TRBV7-9 and J usage is TRBJ1-1; maybe TRBD1 (5 bases). Germline V CDR1 and CDR2: SEHNR, FQNEAQ (reference sequence). This CDR3 has 15 residues. V was pared by 1 base and J by 0 bases, with 9 bases between.

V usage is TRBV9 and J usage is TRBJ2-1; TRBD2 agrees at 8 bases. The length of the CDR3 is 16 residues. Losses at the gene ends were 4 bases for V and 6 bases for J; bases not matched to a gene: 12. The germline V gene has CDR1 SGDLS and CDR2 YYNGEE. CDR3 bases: TGTGCCAGCAGCTCCCAATTAGCGGGACTACCCAATGAGCAGTTCTTC. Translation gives CASSSQLAGLPNEQFF.

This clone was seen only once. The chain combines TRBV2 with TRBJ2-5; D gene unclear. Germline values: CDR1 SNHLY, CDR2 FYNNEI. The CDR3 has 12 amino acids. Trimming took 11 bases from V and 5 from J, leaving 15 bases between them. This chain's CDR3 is CACKVIAETQYF. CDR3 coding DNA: TGTGCCTGCAAAGTAATTGCGGAGACCCAGTACTTC.

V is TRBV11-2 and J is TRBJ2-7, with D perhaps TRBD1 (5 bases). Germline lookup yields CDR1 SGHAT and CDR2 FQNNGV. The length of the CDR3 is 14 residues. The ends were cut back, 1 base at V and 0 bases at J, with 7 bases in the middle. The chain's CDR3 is CASSLGGYSYEQYV. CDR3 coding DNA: TGTGCCAGCAGCTTAGGGGGCTACTCCTACGAGCAGTACGTC.

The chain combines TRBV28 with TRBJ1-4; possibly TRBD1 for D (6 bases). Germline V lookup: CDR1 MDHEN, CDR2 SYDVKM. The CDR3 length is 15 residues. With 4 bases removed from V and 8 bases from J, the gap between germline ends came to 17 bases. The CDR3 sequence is CASSSAQGIREKLFF. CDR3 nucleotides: TGTGCCAGCAGTTCCGCACAGGGAATTAGGGAAAAACTGTTTTTT.

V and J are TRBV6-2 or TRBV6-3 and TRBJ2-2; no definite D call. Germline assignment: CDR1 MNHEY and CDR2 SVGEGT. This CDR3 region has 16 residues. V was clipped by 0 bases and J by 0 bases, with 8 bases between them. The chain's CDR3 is CASSYSWQSNTGELFF. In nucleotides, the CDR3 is TGTGCCAGCAGTTACTCGTGGCAGTCGAACACCGGGGAGCTGTTTTTT.

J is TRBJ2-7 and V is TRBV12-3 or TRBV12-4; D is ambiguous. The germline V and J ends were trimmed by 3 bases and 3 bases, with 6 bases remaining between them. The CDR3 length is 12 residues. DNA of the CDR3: TGTGCCAGCAGTTTGAGACTCTACGAGCAGTACTTC. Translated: CASSLRLYEQYF.

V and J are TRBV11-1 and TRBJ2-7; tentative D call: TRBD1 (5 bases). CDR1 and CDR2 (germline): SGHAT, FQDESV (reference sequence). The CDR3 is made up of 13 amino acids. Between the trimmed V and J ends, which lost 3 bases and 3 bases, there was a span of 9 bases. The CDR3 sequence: CASSFIRGYEQYF. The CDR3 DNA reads TGTGCCAGCAGCTTTATAAGGGGCTACGAGCAGTACTTC.

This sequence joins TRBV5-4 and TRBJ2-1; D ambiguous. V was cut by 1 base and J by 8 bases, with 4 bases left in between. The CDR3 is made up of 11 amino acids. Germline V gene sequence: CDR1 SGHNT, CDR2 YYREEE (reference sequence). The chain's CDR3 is CASSLNYEQFF. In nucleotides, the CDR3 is TGTGCCAGCAGCTTGAACTATGAGCAGTTCTTC.

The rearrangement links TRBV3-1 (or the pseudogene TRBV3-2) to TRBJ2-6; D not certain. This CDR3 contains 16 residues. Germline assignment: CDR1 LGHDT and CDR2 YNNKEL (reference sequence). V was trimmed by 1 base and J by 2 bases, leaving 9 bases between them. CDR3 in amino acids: CASSQAPVPGANVLTF. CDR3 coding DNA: TGTGCCAGCAGCCAAGCTCCAGTACCTGGGGCCAACGTCCTGACTTTC.